Detailed here is one TCR beta chain. V lost 4 bases and J lost 4; bases outside the gene matches: 6. Germline V lookup: CDR1 SGHAT, CDR2 FQDESV (reference sequence). The CDR3 has 16 residues. The data were taken from a study of blood T cells in healthy people across ages. A second PCR, run for about 7 to 11 cycles, used a sample-barcoded 5' primer plus a J-beta primer mix. Individual samples furnished no less than 2.5 million CDR3-containing paired-end reads apiece. One entry per CDR3 protein, called by TCRdb with MiXCR from the 5' RACE reads. The table includes 850,000 to 1,300,000 distinct CDR3 sequences, more than 35% detected once.

V is TRBV11-1 and J is TRBJ2-5; 13 bases agree with TRBD2. The specimen sequenced was blood. The TCR comes from a woman aged 60-70 years in good health. CDR3 in amino acids: CASSSWTSGRSETQYF. CDR3 DNA: TGTGCCAGCAGCTCTTGGACTAGCGGGAGATCAGAGACCCAGTACTTC.